Each of the 16 T cell receptor beta chains below was sequenced from the same sample in a study of T cells in narcolepsy. Sequencing was performed with immunoSEQ multiplex PCR; in TCRdb, only in-frame clones are kept and a portion is missing. This sample yields just under 35,000 clones, of which over 80% are seen a single time; about 0.95% belongs to the top ten. Sequencing used memory (CD45RA-) CD4+ T cells from blood. The receptors shown here come from a human donor in good health.

The rearrangement joins TRBV5-6 to TRBJ2-1; 7 bases are a match to TRBD2. There are 15 residues in the CDR3. The germline CDR1 and CDR2 sequences are SGHDT and YYEEEE. The junction had 4 bases not matched to a gene; V was cut back by 4 bases and J by 0 bases. CDR3 in amino acids: CASSPSSGSYNEQFF. The CDR3, as DNA: TGTGCCAGCAGCCCTTCTAGCGGCTCCTACAATGAGCAGTTCTTC. Based on the CDR3 plus reference TRBV5-6 and TRBJ2-1, the full variable domain is DAGVTQSPTHLIKTRGQQVTLRCSPKSGHDTVSWYQQALGQGPQFIFQYYEEEERQRGNFPDRFSGHQFPNYSSELNVNALLLGDSALYLCASSPSSGSYNEQFFGPGTRLTVL.

This chain links TRBV4-2 with TRBJ2-2; 8 nucleotides line up with TRBD2. The germline CDR1 and CDR2 sequences are LGHNA and YNFKEQ. The CDR3 sequence is 18 residues long. Germline trimming cut 0 bases from V and 6 bases from J; bases unmatched to any gene: 12. CDR3 sequence: CASSQDKVSGSSAGELFF. The CDR3 DNA follows: TGTGCCAGCAGCCAAGATAAGGTCAGCGGGAGTTCTGCCGGGGAGCTGTTTTTT.

This clone was found once. The CDR3 coding sequence is TGTGCCAGCAGGAAGAACCGGGATAGCAATCAGCCCCAGCATTTT. Protein product: CASRKNRDSNQPQHF. The chain recombines TRBV2 with TRBJ1-5; no definite D call. Trimming left V 6 bases short and J 0 bases short, with 12 bases between. This CDR3 spans 15 amino acids. Germline V gene data show CDR1 as SNHLY and CDR2 as FYNNEI.

J is TRBJ1-2 and V is TRBV2; 7 nucleotides match TRBD1. V lost 5 bases to trimming and J lost 6 bases; unmatched junction nucleotides: 3. CDR1 and CDR2 (germline): SNHLY, FYNNEI. The CDR3 is made up of 12 amino acids. The CDR3 here is CASSTRGDGYTF. CDR3 nucleotides: TGTGCCAGCAGTACCAGGGGGGATGGCTACACCTTC.

This chain connects TRBV7-9 to TRBJ2-5; D is unclear. Germline CDR1 reads SEHNR; CDR2 reads FQNEAQ (reference sequence). The CDR3 consists of 15 residues. V lost 0 bases to trimming and J lost 5 bases, with 13 bases between them. The CDR3 DNA reads TGTGCCAGCAGCTTAGCGGGGTCGGCCACGGAGACCCAGTACTTC. Its protein product is CASSLAGSATETQYF.

The chain joins TRBV19 to TRBJ1-2, with 10 bases that match TRBD1. V dropped 6 bases and J dropped 7; count of bases not matched to a gene: 8. The germline gives CDR1 LNHDA, CDR2 SQIVND (reference sequence). The CDR3 has 14 amino acids. The CDR3 here is CASSRDRGSFGYTF. As DNA, the CDR3 is TGTGCCAGTAGCCGGGACAGGGGCAGCTTTGGCTACACCTTC.

A remark on this clone: Germline is not matched at one junction end, which may reflect a read error. The gene calls are TRBV6-6 and TRBJ1-3; 7 bases fit TRBD1. The CDR3 length is 15 residues. The germline V gene encodes CDR1 MNHNY and CDR2 SVGAGI (reference sequence). CDR3 DNA: TGTGCCAGCAGACCGCCGACAGGGTCTGGAAACACCACATATTTT. Protein product: CASRPPTGSGNTTYF.

This clone appeared once. V and J are TRBV7-3 and TRBJ2-7; weak D call: TRBD2 (5 bases). V lost 4 bases and J lost 6, with 16 bases in between. This CDR3 is built from 14 residues. The germline V gene has CDR1 SGHTA and CDR2 FQGTGA. The DNA of the CDR3 is TGTGCCAGCAGCTCCCTCCCCGGGATGGGCGAGCAGTACTTC. Translating gives CASSSLPGMGEQYF.

This clone was seen a few times. The chain couples TRBV6-6 to TRBJ2-5; maybe TRBD2 (7 bases). Looked up from germline, CDR1 is MNHNY and CDR2 is SVGAGI (reference sequence). CDR3 length equals 14 residues. V lost 10 bases to trimming and J lost 5 bases, with 20 bases between them. In DNA form, the CDR3 reads TGTGCCACCCTAGGAGGGGGGGCTTGGGAGACCCAGTACTTC. Protein product: CATLGGGAWETQYF.

The CDR3 loop is CATRGTGTNEQFF. Written as DNA, the CDR3 is TGTGCCACCCGCGGGACAGGGACCAATGAGCAGTTCTTC. This rearrangement joins TRBV15 to TRBJ2-1; 9 bases are a match to TRBD1. The CDR3 contains 13 residues. CDR1 LNHNV and CDR2 YYDKDF come from the germline V gene (reference sequence). V shed 8 bases and J 6 bases; nucleotides not matched to a gene: 5. Looking up the rest from reference TRBV15 and TRBJ2-1 gives the full variable domain: DAMVIQNPRYQVTQFGKPVTLSCSQTLNHNVMYWYQQKSSQAPKLLFHYYDKDFNNEADTPDNFQSRRPNTSFCFLDIRSPGLGDTAMYLCATRGTGTNEQFFGPGTRLTVL.

This rearrangement joins TRBV7-2 to TRBJ2-5; no reliable D call. Trimming left V 1 base short and J 4 bases short, with 4 bases between. Germline V gene data show CDR1 as SGHTA and CDR2 as FQGNSA. The CDR3 loop spans 12 amino acids. The CDR3 nucleotides are TGTGCCAGCAGCTTAGTAAGAGAGACCCAGTACTTC. Protein: CASSLVRETQYF.

CDR3 DNA sequence: TGTGCCAGCAGCTTAATCGCGGGACAGGCGGCTGAAGCTTTCTTT. As protein: CASSLIAGQAAEAFF. The chain combines TRBV7-3 with TRBJ1-1; 8 positions match TRBD1. V was pared by 1 base and J by 6 bases, with 7 bases of the junction left unmatched. Per germline, CDR1 SGHTA and CDR2 FQGTGA. This CDR3 is built from 15 residues.

The chain has TRBV30 and TRBJ1-1; D gene uncertain. CDR1 is GTSNPN, CDR2 SVGIG, per germline (reference sequence). V dropped 4 bases and J dropped 3 bases, with 18 bases sitting between them. CDR3 length: 15 amino acids. This CDR3 is CAWTRRRARDTEAFF. In DNA, the CDR3 is TGTGCCTGGACCCGAAGGAGGGCGCGGGACACTGAAGCTTTCTTT.

This clone has just a few counts. This chain connects TRBV7-2 to TRBJ1-2, with 7 bases that match TRBD1. Germline V CDR1 and CDR2: SGHTA, FQGNSA. Unmatched junction bases numbered 9, after V lost 0 bases and J lost 8 bases. There are 15 residues in the CDR3. DNA of the CDR3: TGTGCCAGCAGCTTAGCTTCGACAGGGAAGGCCGGCTACACCTTC. The encoded protein is CASSLASTGKAGYTF.

This chain uses TRBV7-2 with TRBJ2-7; D not certain. The CDR3 is 15 residues long. Deletions cut 5 bases from V and 0 bases from J, with 14 bases between. The V gene's germline CDR1 is SGHTA and CDR2 FQGNSA. The CDR3 region has the DNA TGTGCCAGCAGCCTAAGGCTAGAAAGCTCCTACGAGCAGTACTTC. Amino acid sequence: CASSLRLESSYEQYF. The entire variable domain, with the rest obtained from reference TRBV7-2 and TRBJ2-7, is as follows: GAGVSQSPSNKVTEKGKDVELRCDPISGHTALYWYRQSLGQGLEFLIYFQGNSAPDKSGLPSDRFSAERTGGSVSTLTIQRTQQEDSAVYLCASSLRLESSYEQYFGPGTRLTVT.

The V gene is TRBV19, the J gene TRBJ1-5, with TRBD1 matching 10 bases. Germline V gene lookup returns CDR1 LNHDA and CDR2 SQIVND (reference sequence). CDR3 length equals 15 residues. V trimming: 4 bases; J trimming: 3 bases; junction bases outside the gene matches: 3. The CDR3 DNA is TGTGCCAGTAGTAGGACAGGGGGAGACAATCAGCCCCAGCATTTT. This encodes CASSRTGGDNQPQHF.